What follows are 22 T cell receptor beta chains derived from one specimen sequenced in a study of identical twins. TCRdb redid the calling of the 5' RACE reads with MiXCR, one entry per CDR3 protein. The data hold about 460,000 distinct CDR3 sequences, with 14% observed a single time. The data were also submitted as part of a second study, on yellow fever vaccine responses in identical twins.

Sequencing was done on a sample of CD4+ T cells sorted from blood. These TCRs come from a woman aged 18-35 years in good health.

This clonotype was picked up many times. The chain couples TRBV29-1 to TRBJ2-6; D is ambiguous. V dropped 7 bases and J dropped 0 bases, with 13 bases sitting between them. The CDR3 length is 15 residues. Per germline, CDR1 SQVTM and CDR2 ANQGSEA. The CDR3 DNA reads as TGCAGCGCAGCCCAAGGAAACTCTGGGGCCAACGTCCTGACTTTC. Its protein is CSAAQGNSGANVLTF.

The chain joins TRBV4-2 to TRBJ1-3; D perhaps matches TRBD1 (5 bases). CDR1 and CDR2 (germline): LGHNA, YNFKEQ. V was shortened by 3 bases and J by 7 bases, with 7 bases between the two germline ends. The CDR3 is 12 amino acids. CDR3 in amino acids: CASSQGTNTIYF. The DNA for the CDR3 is TGTGCCAGCAGCCAGGGGACGAACACCATATATTTT.

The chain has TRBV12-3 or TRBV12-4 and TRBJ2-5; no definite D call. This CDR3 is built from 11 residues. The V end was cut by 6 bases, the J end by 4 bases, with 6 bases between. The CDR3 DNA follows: TGTGCCAGCAGAGCCACAGAGACCCAGTACTTC. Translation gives CASRATETQYF.

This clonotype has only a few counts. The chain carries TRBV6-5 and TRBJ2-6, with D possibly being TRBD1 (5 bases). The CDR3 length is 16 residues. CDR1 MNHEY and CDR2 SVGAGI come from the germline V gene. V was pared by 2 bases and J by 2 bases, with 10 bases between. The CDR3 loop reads CASSYRSGTGANVLTF. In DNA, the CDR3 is TGTGCCAGCAGTTACAGGTCAGGGACTGGGGCCAACGTCCTGACTTTC.

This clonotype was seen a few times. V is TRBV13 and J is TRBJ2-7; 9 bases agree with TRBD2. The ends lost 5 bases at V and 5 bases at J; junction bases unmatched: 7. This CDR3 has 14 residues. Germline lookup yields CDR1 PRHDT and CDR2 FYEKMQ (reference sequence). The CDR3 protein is CASSARTSVNEQYF. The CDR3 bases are TGTGCCAGCAGCGCCCGGACTAGCGTGAACGAGCAGTACTTC.

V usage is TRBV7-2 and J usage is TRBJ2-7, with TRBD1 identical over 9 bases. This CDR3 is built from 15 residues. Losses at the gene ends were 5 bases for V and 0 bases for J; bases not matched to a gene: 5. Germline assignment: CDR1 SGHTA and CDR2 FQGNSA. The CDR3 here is CASSTGQGYSYEQYF. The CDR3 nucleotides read TGTGCCAGCAGCACCGGACAGGGGTACTCCTACGAGCAGTACTTC.

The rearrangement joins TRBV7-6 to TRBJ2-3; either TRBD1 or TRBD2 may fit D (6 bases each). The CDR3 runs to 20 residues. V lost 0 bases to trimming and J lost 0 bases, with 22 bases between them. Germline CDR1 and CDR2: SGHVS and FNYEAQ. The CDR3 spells CASSLALPRLGGVSTDTQYF. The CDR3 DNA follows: TGTGCCAGCAGCTTAGCTCTTCCTCGTCTGGGGGGCGTTAGCACAGATACGCAGTATTTT.

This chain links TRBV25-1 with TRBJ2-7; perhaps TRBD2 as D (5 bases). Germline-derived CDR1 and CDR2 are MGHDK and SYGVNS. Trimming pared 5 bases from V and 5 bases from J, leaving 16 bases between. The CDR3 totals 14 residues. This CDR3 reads CASSPAGGFHEQYF. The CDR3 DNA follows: TGTGCCAGCAGTCCCGCTGGCGGGTTCCACGAGCAGTACTTC.

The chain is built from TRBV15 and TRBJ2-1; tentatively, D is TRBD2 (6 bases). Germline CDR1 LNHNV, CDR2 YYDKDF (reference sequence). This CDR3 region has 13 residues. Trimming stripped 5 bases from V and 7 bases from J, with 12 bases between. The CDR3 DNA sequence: TGTGCCACCAGCGACATCCTAGCGAATGAGCAGTTCTTC. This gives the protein CATSDILANEQFF. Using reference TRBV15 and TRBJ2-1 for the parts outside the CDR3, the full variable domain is DAMVIQNPRYQVTQFGKPVTLSCSQTLNHNVMYWYQQKSSQAPKLLFHYYDKDFNNEADTPDNFQSRRPNTSFCFLDIRSPGLGDTAMYLCATSDILANEQFFGPGTRLTVL.

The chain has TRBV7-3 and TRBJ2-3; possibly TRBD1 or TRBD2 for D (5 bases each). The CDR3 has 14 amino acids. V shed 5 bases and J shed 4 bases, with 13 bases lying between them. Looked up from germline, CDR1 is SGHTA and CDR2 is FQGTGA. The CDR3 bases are TGTGCCAGCAGCACACGGGACCAATCAGATACGCAGTATTTT. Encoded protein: CASSTRDQSDTQYF. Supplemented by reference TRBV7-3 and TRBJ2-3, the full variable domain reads GAGVSQTPSNKVTEKGKYVELRCDPISGHTALYWYRQSLGQGPEFLIYFQGTGAADDSGLPNDRFFAVRPEGSVSTLKIQRTERGDSAVYLCASSTRDQSDTQYFGPGTRLTVL.

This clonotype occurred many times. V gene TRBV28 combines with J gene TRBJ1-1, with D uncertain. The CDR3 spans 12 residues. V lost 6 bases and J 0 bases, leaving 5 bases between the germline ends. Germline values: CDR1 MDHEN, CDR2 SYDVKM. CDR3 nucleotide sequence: TGTGCCAGCAGCCTGCTGAACACTGAAGCTTTCTTT. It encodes CASSLLNTEAFF.

This CDR3 reads CASSFGHGQETQYF. The CDR3 coding sequence is TGTGCCAGCAGCTTCGGACACGGACAAGAGACCCAGTACTTC. This chain joins TRBV3-1 and TRBJ2-5, with a tentative D call TRBD1 (5 bases). Germline CDR1 LGHDT, CDR2 YNNKEL (reference sequence). V was clipped by 5 bases and J by 2 bases, with 12 bases between them. CDR3 length: 14 amino acids.

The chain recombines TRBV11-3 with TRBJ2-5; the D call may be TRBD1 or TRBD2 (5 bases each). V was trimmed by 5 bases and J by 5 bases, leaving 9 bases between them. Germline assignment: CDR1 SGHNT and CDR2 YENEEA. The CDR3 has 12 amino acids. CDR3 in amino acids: CASSQEGETQYF. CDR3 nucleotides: TGTGCCAGCAGCCAAGAGGGGGAGACCCAGTACTTC.

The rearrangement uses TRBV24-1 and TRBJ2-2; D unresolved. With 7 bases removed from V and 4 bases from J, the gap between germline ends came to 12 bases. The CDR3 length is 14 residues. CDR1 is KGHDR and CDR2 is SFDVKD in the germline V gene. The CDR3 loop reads CATSVRSSTGELFF. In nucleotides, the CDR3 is TGTGCCACCAGCGTGAGATCGAGCACCGGGGAGCTGTTTTTT.

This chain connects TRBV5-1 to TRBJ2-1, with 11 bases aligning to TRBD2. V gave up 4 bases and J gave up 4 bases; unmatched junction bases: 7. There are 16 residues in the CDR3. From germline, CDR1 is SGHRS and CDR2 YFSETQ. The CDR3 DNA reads TGCGCCAGCAGCCTAGGGACTAGCGGAAATTACAATGAGCAGTTCTTC. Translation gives CASSLGTSGNYNEQFF.

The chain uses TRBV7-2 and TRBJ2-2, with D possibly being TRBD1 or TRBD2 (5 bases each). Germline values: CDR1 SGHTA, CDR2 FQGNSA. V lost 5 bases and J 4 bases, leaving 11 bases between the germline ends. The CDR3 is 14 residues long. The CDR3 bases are TGTGCCAGCAGCCTCGGGACGGTCACCGGGGAGCTGTTTTTT. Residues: CASSLGTVTGELFF. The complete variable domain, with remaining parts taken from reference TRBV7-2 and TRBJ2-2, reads GAGVSQSPSNKVTEKGKDVELRCDPISGHTALYWYRQSLGQGLEFLIYFQGNSAPDKSGLPSDRFSAERTGGSVSTLTIQRTQQEDSAVYLCASSLGTVTGELFFGEGSRLTVL.

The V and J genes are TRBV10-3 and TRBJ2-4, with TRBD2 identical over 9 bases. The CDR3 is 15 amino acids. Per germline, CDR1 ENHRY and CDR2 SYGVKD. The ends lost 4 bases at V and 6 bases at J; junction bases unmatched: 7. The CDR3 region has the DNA TGTGCCATCAGTGGGGATAGCGGGGGACGAAACATTCAGTACTTC. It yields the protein CAISGDSGGRNIQYF.

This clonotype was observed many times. The CDR3 DNA reads TGTGCCAGCAGCGTAGCTGTACAGGGGGCAGGGGATACGCAGTATTTT. Translated, it gives CASSVAVQGAGDTQYF. J is TRBJ2-3 and V is TRBV9, with 9 bases identical to TRBD1. Germline V lookup: CDR1 SGDLS, CDR2 YYNGEE. Germline trimming cut 0 bases from V and 6 bases from J; bases unmatched to any gene: 8. This CDR3 has 16 residues. Filled out from reference TRBV9 and TRBJ2-3, the complete variable domain reads DSGVTQTPKHLITATGQRVTLRCSPRSGDLSVYWYQQSLDQGLQFLIQYYNGEERAKGNILERFSAQQFPDLHSELNLSSLELGDSALYFCASSVAVQGAGDTQYFGPGTRLTVL.

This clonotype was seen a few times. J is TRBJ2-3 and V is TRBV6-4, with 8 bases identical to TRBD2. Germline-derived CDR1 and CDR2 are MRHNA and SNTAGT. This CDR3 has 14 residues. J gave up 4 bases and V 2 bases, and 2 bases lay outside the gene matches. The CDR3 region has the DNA TGTGCCAGCAGTGACCGGGGGGGCCCAGATACGCAGTATTTT. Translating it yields CASSDRGGPDTQYF.

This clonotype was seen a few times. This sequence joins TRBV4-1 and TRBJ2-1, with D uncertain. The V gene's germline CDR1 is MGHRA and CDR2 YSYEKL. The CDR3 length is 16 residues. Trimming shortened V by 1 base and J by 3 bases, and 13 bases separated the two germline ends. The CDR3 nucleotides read TGCGCCAGCAGCCAAGGTGACGGAAGAAACTACAATGAGCAGTTCTTC. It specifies CASSQGDGRNYNEQFF.

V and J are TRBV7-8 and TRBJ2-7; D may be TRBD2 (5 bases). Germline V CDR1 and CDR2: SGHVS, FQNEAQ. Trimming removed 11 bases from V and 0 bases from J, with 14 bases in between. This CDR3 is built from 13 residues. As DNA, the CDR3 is TGTGCCGTATCTTACCGGGGCTCCTACGAGCAGTACTTC. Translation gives CAVSYRGSYEQYF.

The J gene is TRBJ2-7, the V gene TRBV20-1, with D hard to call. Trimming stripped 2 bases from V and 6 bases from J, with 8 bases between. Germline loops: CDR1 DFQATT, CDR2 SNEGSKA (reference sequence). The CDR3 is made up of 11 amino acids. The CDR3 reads CSARIVGEQYF. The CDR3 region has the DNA TGCAGTGCTAGAATCGTAGGCGAGCAGTACTTC.